The 5 T cell receptor beta chains reported below all come from one sample, sequenced in a study of response to subunit inactivated influenza vaccine (dated by TCRdb to the late 2010s). Library generation was performed with RT-PCR. Instrument used: Illumina HiSeq 2500. TCRdb ran its own pipeline on the public reads, namely fastp trimming at Q25 and MiXCR clone calling, and kept in-frame beta chains. Records with the same CDR3 protein are collapsed into one entry carrying the most frequent genes and DNA. Across this sample there are under 850,000 distinct CDR3 sequences, with around 20% seen only once. 11% of the sample belongs to the ten largest clones. The sample was PBMCs from blood, taken 5 days after vaccination. These TCRs come from a man aged 50 or older who received an inactivated influenza vaccine. Donor details come from another sample of the same person, matched by shared clones.

V and J are TRBV28 and TRBJ2-6, with D uncertain. The germline V gene encodes CDR1 MDHEN and CDR2 SYDVKM. The CDR3 spans 16 residues. Trimming shortened V by 1 base and J by 0 bases, and 7 bases separated the two germline ends. CDR3 DNA: TGTGCCAGCAGTTTATTGGTTATCTCTGGGGCCAACGTCCTGACTTTC. It yields the protein CASSLLVISGANVLTF.

This clonotype was seen more than once but under ten times. The rearrangement uses TRBV10-3 and TRBJ2-7, with D possibly being TRBD2 (5 bases). Germline CDR1 ENHRY, CDR2 SYGVKD. This CDR3 spans 14 amino acids. V shed 0 bases and J shed 3 bases, with 9 bases lying between them. The CDR3 here is CAISESIRDYEQYF. The CDR3 DNA reads TGTGCCATCAGTGAGTCGATCCGGGACTACGAGCAGTACTTC.

The gene calls are TRBV20-1 and TRBJ2-5; D may match TRBD1 or TRBD2 (5 bases each). The CDR3 spans 13 residues. CDR1 and CDR2 from the germline V gene are DFQATT and SNEGSKA (reference sequence). Trimming removed 1 base at V and 7 bases at J, with 13 bases between. CDR3 coding DNA: TGCAGTGCTAGAGGTGAGCCGGGACGGACCCAGTACTTC. This codes for CSARGEPGRTQYF.

This clonotype was counted between two and nine times. V is TRBV5-1 and J is TRBJ2-5; tentative D call: TRBD1 (6 bases). The CDR3 spans 14 residues. Germline V gene lookup returns CDR1 SGHRS and CDR2 YFSETQ. V lost 0 bases, J lost 4 bases, and 10 bases lay in between. The CDR3 DNA is TGCGCCAGCAGCTTGGCACAGGGTGTAGAGACCCAGTACTTC. It encodes CASSLAQGVETQYF.

This clonotype was seen a single time. The chain combines TRBV6-5 with TRBJ2-4, with D possibly TRBD1 on 6 matching bases. The CDR3 has 19 residues. Germline CDR1 and CDR2: MNHEY and SVGAGI. Between the trimmed V and J ends, which lost 0 bases and 2 bases, there was a span of 20 bases. In nucleotides, the CDR3 is TGTGCCAGCAGTTACTCGGTGGTTCCTGGGGGCGCGTCCAAAAACATTCAGTACTTC. Protein: CASSYSVVPGGASKNIQYF.